This T cell receptor beta chain was sequenced in a study of shared clonotypes between healthy human individuals. Overall study: Per donor, three plates held CD4 naive cells, three held CD4 memory, two held CD8 naive and one held CD8 memory. Study-level points and caveats: Genetic and exposure-history diversity was limited by the small donor number.

The length of the CDR3 is 17 residues. Germline CDR1 is KGHSH and CDR2 is LQKENI. The V and J ends lost 4 bases and 4 bases respectively, with 22 bases between them. Of note for this clone: Its target is not known.

Here immunoSEQ multiplex PCR was the method, and the copy in TCRdb shows in-frame clones only, minus some. The sample shows 2,500,000 or so clones, roughly 92% of them seen only once. The V gene is TRBV18, the J gene TRBJ1-2, with D unclear. Source material: naive CD4+ T cells from PBMCs. Subset defined: CD45RA+ positively selected. The sequence derives from a man younger than 35 in good health. Some clones in this sample may be carry-over from other donors' samples. CDR3 in DNA: TGTGCCAGCTCACGAACAGCGGATCCCAATTCCCCCTATGGCTACACCTTC. It yields the protein CASSRTADPNSPYGYTF.